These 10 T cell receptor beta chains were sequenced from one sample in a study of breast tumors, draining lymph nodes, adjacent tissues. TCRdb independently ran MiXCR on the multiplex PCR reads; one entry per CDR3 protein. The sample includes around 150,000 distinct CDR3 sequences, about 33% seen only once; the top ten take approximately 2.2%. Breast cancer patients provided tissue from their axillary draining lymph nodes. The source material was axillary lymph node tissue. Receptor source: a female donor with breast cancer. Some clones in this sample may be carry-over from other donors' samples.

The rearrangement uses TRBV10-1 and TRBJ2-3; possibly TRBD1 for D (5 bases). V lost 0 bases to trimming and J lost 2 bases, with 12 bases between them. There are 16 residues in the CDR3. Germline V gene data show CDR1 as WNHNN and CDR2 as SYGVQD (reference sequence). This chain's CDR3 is CASSESLVGDTDTQYF. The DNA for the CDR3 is TGCGCCAGCAGTGAGTCTCTAGTAGGGGACACAGATACGCAGTATTTT.

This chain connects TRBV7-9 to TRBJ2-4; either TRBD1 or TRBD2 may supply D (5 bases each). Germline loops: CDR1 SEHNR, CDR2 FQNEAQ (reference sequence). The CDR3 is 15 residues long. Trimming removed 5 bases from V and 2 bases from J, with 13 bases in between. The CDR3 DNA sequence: TGTGCCAGCAGCGAGGGGCCAGGGTCCAAAAACATTCAGTACTTC. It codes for CASSEGPGSKNIQYF.

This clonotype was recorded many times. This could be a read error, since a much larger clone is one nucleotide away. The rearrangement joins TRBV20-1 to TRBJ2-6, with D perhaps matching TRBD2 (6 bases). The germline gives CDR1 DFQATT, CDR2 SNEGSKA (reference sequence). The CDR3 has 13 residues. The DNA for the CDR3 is TGCAGTGCGAGGGACTTAGGGGCCAACGCCCTGACTTTC. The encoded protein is CSARDLGANALTF.

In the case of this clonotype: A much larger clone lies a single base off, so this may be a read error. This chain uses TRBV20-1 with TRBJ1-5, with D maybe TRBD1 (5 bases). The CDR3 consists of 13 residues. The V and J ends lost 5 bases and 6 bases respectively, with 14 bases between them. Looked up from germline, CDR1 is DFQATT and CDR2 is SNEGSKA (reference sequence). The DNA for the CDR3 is TGCAGTGCTGGCTCGGGGACGAGTCAGCCCCAGCATTTT. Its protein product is CSAGSGTSQPQHF.

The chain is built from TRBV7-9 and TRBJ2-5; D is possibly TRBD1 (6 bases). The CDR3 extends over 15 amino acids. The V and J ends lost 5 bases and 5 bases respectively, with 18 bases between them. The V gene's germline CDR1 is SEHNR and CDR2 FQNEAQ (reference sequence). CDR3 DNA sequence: TGTGCCAGCAGCCGAGGGGCAGGGGAGAGGGAGACCCAGTACTTC. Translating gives CASSRGAGERETQYF.

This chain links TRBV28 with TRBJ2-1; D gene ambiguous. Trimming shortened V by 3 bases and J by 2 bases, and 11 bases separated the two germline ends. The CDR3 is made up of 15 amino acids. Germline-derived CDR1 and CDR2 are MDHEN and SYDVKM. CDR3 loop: CASSLAHQTYNEQFF. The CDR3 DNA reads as TGTGCCAGCAGTTTGGCGCACCAAACCTACAATGAGCAGTTCTTC.

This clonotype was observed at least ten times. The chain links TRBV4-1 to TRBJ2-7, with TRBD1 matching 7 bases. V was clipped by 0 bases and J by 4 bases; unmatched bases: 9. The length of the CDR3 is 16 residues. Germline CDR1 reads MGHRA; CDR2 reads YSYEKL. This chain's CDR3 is CASSQEMGQGVYEQYF. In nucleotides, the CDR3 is TGCGCCAGCAGCCAAGAGATGGGCCAGGGGGTGTACGAGCAGTACTTC.

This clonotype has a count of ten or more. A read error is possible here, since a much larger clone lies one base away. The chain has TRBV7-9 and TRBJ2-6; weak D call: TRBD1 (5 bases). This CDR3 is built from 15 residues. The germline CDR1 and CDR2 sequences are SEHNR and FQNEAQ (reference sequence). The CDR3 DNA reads TGTGCCAGCAGCGCTGGAATCTCTGGGGCCAACGTCCTGCCTTTC. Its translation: CASSAGISGANVLPF.

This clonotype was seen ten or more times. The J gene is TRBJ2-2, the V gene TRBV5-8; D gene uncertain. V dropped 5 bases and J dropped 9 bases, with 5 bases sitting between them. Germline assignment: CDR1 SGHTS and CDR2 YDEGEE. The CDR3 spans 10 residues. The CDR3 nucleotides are TGTGCCAGCAGGTTTAGGGAGCTGTTTTTT. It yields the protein CASRFRELFF.

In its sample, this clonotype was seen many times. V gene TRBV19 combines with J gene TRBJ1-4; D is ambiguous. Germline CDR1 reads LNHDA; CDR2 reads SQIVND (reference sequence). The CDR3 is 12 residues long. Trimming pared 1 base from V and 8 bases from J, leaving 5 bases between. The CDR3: CASSIGREKLFF. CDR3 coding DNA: TGTGCCAGTAGTATAGGAAGAGAAAAACTGTTTTTT.